These T cell receptor beta chains were read from a single sample in a study of identical twins. TCRdb re-analysed the 5' RACE reads in MiXCR, keeping a single row per CDR3 protein. The sample lists just over 450,000 distinct CDR3 sequences, approximately 14% seen once, with around 0.52% in the top ten. This sample was also put to use in a study of yellow fever vaccine responses in identical twins.

The sample was CD4+ T cells sorted from blood. These receptors originate from a woman under 30 in good health. CDR3s include the opening cysteine and the closing phenylalanine or tryptophan.

j_call v_call cdr3_aa
TRBJ2-3 TRBV7-9 CASSLLGASTDTQYF
TRBJ2-1 TRBV5-1 CASSLVQFGAYNEQFF
TRBJ1-5 TRBV7-8 CASSLSFRDTPGPQPQHF
TRBJ2-3 TRBV6-6 CASSSASGTQYF
TRBJ2-3 TRBV3-1 CASRPRPGGTDTQYF
TRBJ1-4 TRBV30 CAWTGQTNEKLFF
TRBJ1-5 TRBV6-1 CATSRVDSNQPQHF
TRBJ2-3 TRBV3-1 CAGSQVSLDTQYF
TRBJ2-7 TRBV5-4 CASSSRLADEQYF
TRBJ2-7 TRBV11-2 CASSLPIRQGPYEQYF
TRBJ1-2 TRBV5-1 CASTPSLTNYGYTF
TRBJ2-1 TRBV5-1 CASSSGLAGYNEQFF
TRBJ2-3 TRBV5-1 CASSLAAGGDTQYF
TRBJ2-2 TRBV6-1 CASLPRGTNTGELFF
TRBJ2-1 TRBV7-7 CASSLGGGRSSYNEQFF
TRBJ2-7 TRBV20-1 CSASLPGANSYEQYF
TRBJ2-7 TRBV7-9 CASSFPGQNEQYF
TRBJ2-3 TRBV20-1 CSARMGGRDTQYF
TRBJ2-7 TRBV7-2 CASSDHLGQGVQYF
TRBJ1-2 TRBV4-3 CASSRDRGPYGYTF
TRBJ1-6 TRBV12-3/TRBV12-4 CASSLEREGSPLHF
TRBJ2-3 TRBV11-3 CASSLDGPVDTQYF
TRBJ2-7 TRBV20-1 CSARVTYEQYF
TRBJ1-2 TRBV15 CATSRDPPSPAYGYTF
TRBJ1-1 TRBV7-9 CASSLMGQMNTEAFF
TRBJ2-3 TRBV6-1 CASSEGGPPRVQYF
TRBJ1-1 TRBV10-3 CAIGGSLGTEAFF
TRBJ2-3 TRBV20-1 CSARHLTSGVTDTQYF
TRBJ2-3 TRBV16 CASNGRGATDTQYF
TRBJ2-1 TRBV29-1 CSAGRDRYNEQFF
TRBJ2-2 TRBV10-3 CAISRQGANTGELFF
TRBJ1-1 TRBV27 CASSLQTGQGTTEAFF
TRBJ2-1 TRBV20-1 CSAERNNEQFF
TRBJ2-3 TRBV7-3 CASSSTPLAGFTDTQYF
TRBJ2-1 TRBV7-2 CASSLETGAYNEQFF
TRBJ2-7 TRBV3-1 CASSQRASTYEQYF
TRBJ2-5 TRBV28 CASSLRGGIQETQYF
TRBJ2-1 TRBV10-2 CASRGPGANEQFF
TRBJ2-1 TRBV2 CAISRLAGGTFSYNEQFF
TRBJ2-3 TRBV12-3/TRBV12-4 CASSFDQGTDTQYF
TRBJ2-3 TRBV20-1 CSARGGVDTQYF
TRBJ2-3 TRBV5-1 CASSQGLFRATDTQYF
TRBJ1-1 TRBV5-1 CASSQTGGTEAFF
TRBJ2-1 TRBV7-6 CASSPPGLALYNEQFF
TRBJ1-6 TRBV12-3/TRBV12-4 CASATGAGRSPLHF
TRBJ1-6 TRBV10-1 CASSGQGGNSPLHF
TRBJ2-3 TRBV7-2 CASSLRSQGLSTDTQYF
TRBJ1-1 TRBV6-6 CASRPTGSEAFF
TRBJ2-3 TRBV7-9 CASSHGSSQYF
TRBJ2-1 TRBV5-6 CASSLLVGGMSSYNEQFF
TRBJ2-1 TRBV12-3/TRBV12-4 CASSRKSEQFF
TRBJ2-1 TRBV27 CASSLLTSGRAANEQFF
TRBJ2-3 TRBV9 CASSVDLWTSTQYF